This is a list of T cell receptor beta chains from one sample in a study of T cell responses to AZD1222 COVID-19 vaccine. Some clones are missing from TCRdb's copy, which holds only in-frame ones; the method was immunoSEQ multiplex PCR. Here the sample spans about 120,000 clones, 85% to 90% being singletons. The sample here was peripheral blood, taken on day 0 of AZD1222 vaccination. The receptors shown here come from an adult in good health. Both conserved end residues are part of each CDR3. D genes are given only for firm matches. The size field is filled for only some rows; it gives once, few, many or a size class.

J gene | D gene | V gene | clone size | CDR3 protein | CDR3 DNA
TRBJ1-1 | . | TRBV28 | . | CASISNTEAFF | TGTGCCAGCATTAGTAACACTGAAGCTTTCTTT
TRBJ1-5 | TRBD1 | TRBV6-1 | . | CASSEGPGGNQPQHF | TGTGCCAGCAGTGAAGGCCCAGGGGGGAATCAGCCCCAGCATTTT
TRBJ1-2 | . | TRBV21-1 | . | CASSNRGQGAPDDYGYTF | TGTGCCAGCAGCAATCGGGGACAGGGGGCGCCGGACGACTATGGCTACACCTTC
TRBJ1-1 | TRBD1 | TRBV11-1 | once | CASSPTGGFTEAFF | TGTGCCAGCAGCCCGACAGGGGGCTTTACTGAAGCTTTCTTT
TRBJ2-5 | . | TRBV30 | . | CAWSQGGETQYF | TGTGCCTGGAGCCAGGGGGGAGAGACCCAGTACTTC
TRBJ2-2 | TRBD2 | TRBV5-1 | . | CASSLLQGTSGRRSGELFF | TGCGCCAGCAGCTTACTACAGGGGACTAGCGGGAGAAGGAGCGGGGAGCTGTTTTTT
TRBJ1-2 | . | TRBV12-3/TRBV12-4 | . | CASSLLKYGYTF | TGTGCCAGCAGTTTACTAAAGTATGGCTACACCTTC
TRBJ2-2 | TRBD2 | TRBV13 | . | CASSPSGTSVNTGELFF | TGTGCCAGCAGTCCTTCCGGGACTAGCGTAAACACCGGGGAGCTGTTTTTT
TRBJ1-1 | . | TRBV29-1 | . | CSVVARWNTEAFF | TGCAGCGTTGTGGCCAGATGGAACACTGAAGCTTTCTTT
TRBJ1-1 | . | TRBV12-3/TRBV12-4 | . | CASSFSMNTEAFF | TGTGCCAGCAGTTTCTCCATGAACACTGAAGCTTTCTTT
TRBJ2-2 | TRBD2 | TRBV3-1/TRBV3-2 | . | CASSKDPGLAGVGTGELFF | TGTGCCAGCAGCAAAGACCCGGGACTAGCGGGAGTCGGCACCGGGGAGCTGTTTTTT
TRBJ2-7 | . | TRBV15 | . | CATSIGSPGAGVPEQYF | TGTGCCACCAGCATCGGATCCCCGGGGGCGGGAGTTCCCGAGCAGTACTTC